This TCR beta chain comes out of a study of Ad26.COV2.S vaccination and SARS-CoV-2 variants. Study background: Once or twice, 56 days apart, Ad26.COV2.S was delivered intramuscularly. The study, taken as a whole, reports: Researchers reported similar non-spike TCR breadth in vaccine and placebo recipients.

Profiling relied on immunoSEQ multiplex PCR, and the TCRdb table lists in-frame clones only, not all of them. The sample holds around 340,000 clones, about 89% seen once. V lost 0 bases to trimming and J lost 6 bases, with 10 bases between them. Germline V gene sequence: CDR1 SGDLS, CDR2 YYNGEE. This CDR3 has 14 amino acids. Stated treatment: 19 received Ad26.COV2.S at low or high dose, single or two shots; about 5 received placebo; per-sample allocation not given. After the first vaccine or placebo injection, samples were drawn on day 63. Adults aged 18-55 years in Boston included the donor. As regards this clone: Its target is not known.

The V gene is TRBV9, the J gene TRBJ1-5; no definite D call. Sequenced material: peripheral blood, taken in a trial of Ad26.COV2.S vaccine versus placebo. This receptor was taken from a person aged 18-65 years who received the Ad26.COV2.S COVID-19 vaccine or a placebo. The CDR3 loop is CASSVGRVAQPQHF. Here the CDR3 DNA reads TGTGCCAGCAGCGTAGGTAGGGTAGCTCAGCCCCAGCATTTT.